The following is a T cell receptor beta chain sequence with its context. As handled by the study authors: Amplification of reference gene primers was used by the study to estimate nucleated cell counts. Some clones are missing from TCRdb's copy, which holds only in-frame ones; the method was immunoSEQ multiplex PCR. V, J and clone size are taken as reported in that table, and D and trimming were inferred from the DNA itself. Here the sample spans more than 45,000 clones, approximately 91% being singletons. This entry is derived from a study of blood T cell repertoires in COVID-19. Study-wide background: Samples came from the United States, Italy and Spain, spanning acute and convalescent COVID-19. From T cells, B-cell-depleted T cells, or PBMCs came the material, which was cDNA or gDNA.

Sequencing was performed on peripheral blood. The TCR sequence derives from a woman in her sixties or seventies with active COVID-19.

The CDR3 here is CASSQVRTGDSPLHF. Here the CDR3 DNA reads TGTGCCAGCAGCCAAGTCAGGACAGGGGATTCACCCCTCCACTTT. This sequence joins TRBV3-1 (or the pseudogene TRBV3-2) and TRBJ1-6, with 9 bases that match TRBD1. CDR1 LGHDT and CDR2 YNNKEL come from the germline V gene (reference sequence). The CDR3 runs to 15 residues. After removal of 1 base from V and 8 bases from J, the junction contained 3 bases not matched to a gene.